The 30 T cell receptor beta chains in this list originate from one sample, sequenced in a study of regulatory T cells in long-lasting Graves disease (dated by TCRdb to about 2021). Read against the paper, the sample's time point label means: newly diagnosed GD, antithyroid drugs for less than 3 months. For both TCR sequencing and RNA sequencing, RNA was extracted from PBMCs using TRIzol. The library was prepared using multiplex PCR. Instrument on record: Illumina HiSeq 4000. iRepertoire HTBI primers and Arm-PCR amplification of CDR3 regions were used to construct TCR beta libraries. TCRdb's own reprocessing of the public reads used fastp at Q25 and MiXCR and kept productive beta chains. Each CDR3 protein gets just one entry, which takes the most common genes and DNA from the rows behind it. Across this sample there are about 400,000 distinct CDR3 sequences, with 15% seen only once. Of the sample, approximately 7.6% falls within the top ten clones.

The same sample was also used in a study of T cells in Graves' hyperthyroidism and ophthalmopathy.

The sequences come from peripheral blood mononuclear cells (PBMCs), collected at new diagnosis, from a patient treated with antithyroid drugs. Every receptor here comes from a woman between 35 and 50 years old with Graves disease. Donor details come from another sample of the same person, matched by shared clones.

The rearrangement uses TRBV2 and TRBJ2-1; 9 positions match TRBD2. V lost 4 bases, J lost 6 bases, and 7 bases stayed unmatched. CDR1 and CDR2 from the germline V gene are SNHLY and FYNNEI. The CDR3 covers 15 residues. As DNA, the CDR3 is TGTGCCAGCAGTGTGGGCGGGAGGGACCTCAATGAGCAGTTCTTC. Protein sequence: CASSVGGRDLNEQFF.

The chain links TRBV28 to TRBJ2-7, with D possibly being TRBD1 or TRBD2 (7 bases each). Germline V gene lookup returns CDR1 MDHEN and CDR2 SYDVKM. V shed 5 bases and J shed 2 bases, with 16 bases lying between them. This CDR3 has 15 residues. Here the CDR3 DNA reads TGTGCCAGCAGTCCACAGGGGAGGGGGGCCTACGAGCAGTACTTC. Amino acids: CASSPQGRGAYEQYF.

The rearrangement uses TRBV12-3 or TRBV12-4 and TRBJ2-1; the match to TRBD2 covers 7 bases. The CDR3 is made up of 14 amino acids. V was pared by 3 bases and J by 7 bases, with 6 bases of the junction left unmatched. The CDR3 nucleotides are TGTGCCAGCAGTTTTTTGGCGGGAGTTAATGAGCAGTTCTTC. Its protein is CASSFLAGVNEQFF.

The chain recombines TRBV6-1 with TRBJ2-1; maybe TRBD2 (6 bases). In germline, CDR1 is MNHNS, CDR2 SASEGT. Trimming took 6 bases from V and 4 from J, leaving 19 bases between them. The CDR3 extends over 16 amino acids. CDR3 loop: CASSQPLAEPYNEQFF. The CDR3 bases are TGTGCCAGCAGCCAACCGTTAGCGGAACCGTACAATGAGCAGTTCTTC.

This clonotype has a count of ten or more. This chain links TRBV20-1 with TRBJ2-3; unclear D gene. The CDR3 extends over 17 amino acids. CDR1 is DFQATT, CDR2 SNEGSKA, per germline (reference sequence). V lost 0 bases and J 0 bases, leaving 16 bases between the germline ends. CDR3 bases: TGCAGTGCTAGAGATCCTCTAGTGTCCTCTAGCACAGATACGCAGTATTTT. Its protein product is CSARDPLVSSSTDTQYF.

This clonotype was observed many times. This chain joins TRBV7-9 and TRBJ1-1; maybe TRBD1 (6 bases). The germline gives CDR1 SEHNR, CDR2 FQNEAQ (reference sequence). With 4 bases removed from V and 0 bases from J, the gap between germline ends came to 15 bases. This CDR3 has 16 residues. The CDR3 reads CASSSTGAGMNTEAFF. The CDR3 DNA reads TGTGCCAGCAGCTCGACGGGGGCAGGGATGAACACTGAAGCTTTCTTT. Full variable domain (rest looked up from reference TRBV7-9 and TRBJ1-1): DTGVSQNPRHKITKRGQNVTFRCDPISEHNRLYWYRQTLGQGPEFLTYFQNEAQLEKSRLLSDRFSAERPKGSFSTLEIQRTEQGDSAMYLCASSSTGAGMNTEAFFGQGTRLTVV.

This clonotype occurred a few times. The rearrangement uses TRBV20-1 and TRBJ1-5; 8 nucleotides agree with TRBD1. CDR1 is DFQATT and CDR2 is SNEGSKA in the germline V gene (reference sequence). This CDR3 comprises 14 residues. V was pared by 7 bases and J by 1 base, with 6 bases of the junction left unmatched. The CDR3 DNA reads TGCAGTGGGAAAACAGGGGGAAGCAATCAGCCCCAGCATTTT. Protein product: CSGKTGGSNQPQHF.

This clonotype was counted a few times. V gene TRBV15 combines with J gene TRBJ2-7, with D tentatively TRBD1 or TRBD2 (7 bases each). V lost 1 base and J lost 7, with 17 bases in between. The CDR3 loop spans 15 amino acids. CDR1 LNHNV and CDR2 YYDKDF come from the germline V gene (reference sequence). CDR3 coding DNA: TGTGCCACCAGCAGAGGGGGGAGGGGGCGAGGAGAGCAGTACTTC. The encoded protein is CATSRGGRGRGEQYF. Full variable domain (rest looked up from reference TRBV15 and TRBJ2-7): DAMVIQNPRYQVTQFGKPVTLSCSQTLNHNVMYWYQQKSSQAPKLLFHYYDKDFNNEADTPDNFQSRRPNTSFCFLDIRSPGLGDTAMYLCATSRGGRGRGEQYFGPGTRLTVT.

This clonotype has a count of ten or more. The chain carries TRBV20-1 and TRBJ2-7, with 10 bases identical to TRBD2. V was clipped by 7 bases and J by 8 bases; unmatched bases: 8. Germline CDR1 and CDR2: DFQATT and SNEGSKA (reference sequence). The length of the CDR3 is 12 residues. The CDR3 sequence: CSVAVAGGQQYF. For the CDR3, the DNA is TGCAGTGTCGCCGTAGCGGGAGGCCAGCAGTACTTC.

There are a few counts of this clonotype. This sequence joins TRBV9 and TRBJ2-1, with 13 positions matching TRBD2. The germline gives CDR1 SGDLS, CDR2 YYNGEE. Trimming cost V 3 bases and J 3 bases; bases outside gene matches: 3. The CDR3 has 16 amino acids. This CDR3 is CASSGLAGGFYNEQFF. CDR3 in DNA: TGTGCCAGCAGCGGACTAGCGGGAGGATTCTACAATGAGCAGTTCTTC.

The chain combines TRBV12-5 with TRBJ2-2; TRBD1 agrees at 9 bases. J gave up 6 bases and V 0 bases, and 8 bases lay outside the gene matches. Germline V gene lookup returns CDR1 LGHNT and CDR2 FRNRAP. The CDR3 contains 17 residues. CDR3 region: CASGLVLGTGSAGELFF. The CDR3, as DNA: TGTGCTAGTGGTTTGGTATTGGGGACAGGGTCGGCCGGGGAGCTGTTTTTT. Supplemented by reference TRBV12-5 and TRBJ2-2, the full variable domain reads DARVTQTPRHKVTEMGQEVTMRCQPILGHNTVFWYRQTMMQGLELLAYFRNRAPLDDSGMPKDRFSAEMPDATLATLKIQPSEPRDSAVYFCASGLVLGTGSAGELFFGEGSRLTVL.

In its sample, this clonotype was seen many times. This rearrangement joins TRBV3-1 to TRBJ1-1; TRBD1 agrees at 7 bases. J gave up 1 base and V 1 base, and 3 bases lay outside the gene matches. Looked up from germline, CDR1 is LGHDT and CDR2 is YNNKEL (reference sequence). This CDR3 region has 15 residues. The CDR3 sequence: CASSQVWTGNTEAFF. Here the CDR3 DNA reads TGTGCCAGCAGCCAAGTTTGGACAGGGAACACTGAAGCTTTCTTT.

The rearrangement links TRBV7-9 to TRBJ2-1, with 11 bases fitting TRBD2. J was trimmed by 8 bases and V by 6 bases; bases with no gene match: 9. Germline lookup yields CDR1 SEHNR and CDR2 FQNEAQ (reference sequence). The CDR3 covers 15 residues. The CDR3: CASRLLAGVLDEQFF. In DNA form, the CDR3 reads TGTGCCAGCAGGTTACTAGCGGGAGTATTAGATGAGCAGTTCTTC.

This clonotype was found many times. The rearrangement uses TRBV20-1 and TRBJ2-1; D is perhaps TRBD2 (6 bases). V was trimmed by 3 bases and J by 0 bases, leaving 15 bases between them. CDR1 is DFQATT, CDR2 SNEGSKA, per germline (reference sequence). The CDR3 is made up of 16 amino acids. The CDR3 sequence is CSASGRGLRSYNEQFF. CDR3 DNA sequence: TGCAGTGCTAGCGGCCGCGGACTACGCTCCTACAATGAGCAGTTCTTC.

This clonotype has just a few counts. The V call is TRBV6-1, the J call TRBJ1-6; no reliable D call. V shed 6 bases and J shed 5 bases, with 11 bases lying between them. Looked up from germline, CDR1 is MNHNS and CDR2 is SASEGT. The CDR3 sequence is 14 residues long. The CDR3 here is CASRPRAHNSPLHF. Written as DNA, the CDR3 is TGTGCCAGCAGACCGCGGGCTCATAATTCACCCCTCCACTTT.

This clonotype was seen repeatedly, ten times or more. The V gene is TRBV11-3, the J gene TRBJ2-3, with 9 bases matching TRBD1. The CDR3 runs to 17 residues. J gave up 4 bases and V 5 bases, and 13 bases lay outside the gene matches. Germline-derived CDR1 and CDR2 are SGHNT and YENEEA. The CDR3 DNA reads TGTGCCAGCAGCGTCTCCTATGGGACAGGGTCCCCAGATACGCAGTATTTT. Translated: CASSVSYGTGSPDTQYF.

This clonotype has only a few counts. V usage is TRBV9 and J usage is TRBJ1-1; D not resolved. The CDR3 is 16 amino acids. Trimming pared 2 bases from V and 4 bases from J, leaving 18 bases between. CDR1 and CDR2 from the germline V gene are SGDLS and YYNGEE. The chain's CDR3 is CASSVFPGFGSTEAFF. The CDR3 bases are TGTGCCAGCAGCGTTTTCCCGGGGTTCGGTAGCACTGAAGCTTTCTTT.

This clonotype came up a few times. This CDR3 is CASRSTSGANVLTF. In nucleotides, the CDR3 is TGTGCCAGCAGATCAACCTCTGGGGCCAACGTCCTGACTTTC. The J gene is TRBJ2-6, the V gene TRBV7-3, with unresolved D. With 6 bases removed from V and 0 bases from J, the gap between germline ends came to 6 bases. Germline loops: CDR1 SGHTA, CDR2 FQGTGA. CDR3 length: 14 residues.

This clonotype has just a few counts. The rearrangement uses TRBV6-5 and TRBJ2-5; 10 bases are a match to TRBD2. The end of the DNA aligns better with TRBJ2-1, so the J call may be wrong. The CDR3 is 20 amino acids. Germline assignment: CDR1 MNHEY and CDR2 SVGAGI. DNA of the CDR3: TGTGCCAGCAGTTACCAGGCGCCGGGTTCCAGCGGGAGGGCCTGGAATGAGCAGTTCTTC. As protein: CASSYQAPGSSGRAWNEQFF.

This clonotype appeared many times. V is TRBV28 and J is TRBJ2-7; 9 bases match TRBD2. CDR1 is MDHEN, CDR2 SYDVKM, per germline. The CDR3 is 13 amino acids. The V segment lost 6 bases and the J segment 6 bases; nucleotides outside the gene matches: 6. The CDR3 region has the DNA TGTGCCAGCAGCAGACTAGCGGAGACCGAGCAGTACTTC. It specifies CASSRLAETEQYF.

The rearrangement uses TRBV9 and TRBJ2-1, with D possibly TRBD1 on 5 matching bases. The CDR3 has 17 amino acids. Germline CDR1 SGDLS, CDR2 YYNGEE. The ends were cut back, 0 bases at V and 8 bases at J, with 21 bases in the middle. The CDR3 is CASSVVPRTPPGDEQFF. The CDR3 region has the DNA TGTGCCAGCAGCGTAGTACCCCGGACACCCCCGGGCGATGAGCAGTTCTTC.

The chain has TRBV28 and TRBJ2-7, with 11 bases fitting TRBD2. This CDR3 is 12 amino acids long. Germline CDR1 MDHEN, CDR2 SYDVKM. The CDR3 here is CGISGRGYEQYF. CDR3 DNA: TGTGGAATTAGCGGGAGGGGGTACGAGCAGTACTTC.

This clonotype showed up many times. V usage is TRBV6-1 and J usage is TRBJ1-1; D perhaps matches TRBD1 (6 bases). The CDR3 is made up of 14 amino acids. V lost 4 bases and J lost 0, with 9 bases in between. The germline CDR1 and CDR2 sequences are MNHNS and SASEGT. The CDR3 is CASSADSMNTEAFF. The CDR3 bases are TGTGCCAGCAGTGCGGACAGCATGAACACTGAAGCTTTCTTT.

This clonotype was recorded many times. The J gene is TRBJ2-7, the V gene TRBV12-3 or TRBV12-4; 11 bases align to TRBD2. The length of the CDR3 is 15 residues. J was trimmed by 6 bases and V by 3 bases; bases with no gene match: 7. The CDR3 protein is CASSLELAGVSEQYF. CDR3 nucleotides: TGTGCCAGCAGTTTGGAACTAGCGGGAGTGTCCGAGCAGTACTTC.

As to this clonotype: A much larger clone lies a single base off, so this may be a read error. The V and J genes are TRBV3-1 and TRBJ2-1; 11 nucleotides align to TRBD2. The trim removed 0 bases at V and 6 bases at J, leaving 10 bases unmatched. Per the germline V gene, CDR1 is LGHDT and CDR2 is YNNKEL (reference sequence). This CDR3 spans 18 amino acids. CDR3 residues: CASSQDGLAGGSVNEQFF. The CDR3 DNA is TGTGCCAGCAGCCAAGATGGTTTAGCGGGAGGGTCTGTCAATGAGCAGTTCTTC.

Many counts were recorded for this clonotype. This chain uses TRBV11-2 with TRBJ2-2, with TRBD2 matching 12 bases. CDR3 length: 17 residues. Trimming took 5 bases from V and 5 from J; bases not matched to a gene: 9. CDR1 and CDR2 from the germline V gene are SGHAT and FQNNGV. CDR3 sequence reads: CASSATSGRAKTGELFF. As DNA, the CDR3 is TGTGCCAGCAGCGCGACTAGCGGGAGAGCCAAAACCGGGGAGCTGTTTTTT.

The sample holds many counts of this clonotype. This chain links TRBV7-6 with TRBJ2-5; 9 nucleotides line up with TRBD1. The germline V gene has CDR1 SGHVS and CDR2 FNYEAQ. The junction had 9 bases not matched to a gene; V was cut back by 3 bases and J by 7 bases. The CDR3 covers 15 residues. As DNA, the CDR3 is TGTGCCAGCAGCTTCGAACCACAGGGGGCTCTGACCCAGTACTTC. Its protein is CASSFEPQGALTQYF.

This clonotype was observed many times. In nucleotides, the CDR3 is TGTGCCAGCAGTCCGGACTACGAGACCCAGTACTTC. It yields the protein CASSPDYETQYF. The chain combines TRBV27 with TRBJ2-5; TRBD2 might be the D (6 bases). The V and J ends lost 5 bases and 5 bases respectively, with 9 bases between them. The CDR3 sequence is 12 residues long. Germline loops: CDR1 MNHEY, CDR2 SMNVEV (reference sequence).

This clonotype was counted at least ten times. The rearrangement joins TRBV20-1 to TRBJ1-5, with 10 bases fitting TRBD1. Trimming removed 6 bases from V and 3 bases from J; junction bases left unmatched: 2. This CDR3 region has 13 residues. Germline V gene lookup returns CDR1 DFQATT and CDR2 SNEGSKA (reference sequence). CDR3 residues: CSAGQGTNQPQHF. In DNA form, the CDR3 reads TGCAGTGCGGGACAGGGGACCAATCAGCCCCAGCATTTT.

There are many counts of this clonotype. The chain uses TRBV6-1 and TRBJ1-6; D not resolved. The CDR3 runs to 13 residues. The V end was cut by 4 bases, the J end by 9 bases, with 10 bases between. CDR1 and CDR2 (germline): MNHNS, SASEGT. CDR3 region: CASSGGRVSPLHF. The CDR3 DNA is TGTGCCAGCAGTGGAGGTAGGGTTTCACCCCTCCACTTT.